These 5 T cell receptor beta chains were sequenced from one sample in a study of Graves' ophthalmopathy and Graves' hyperthyroidism. Transcripts of RNA were the source for amplifying TCR beta CDR3 regions. An opening RT-PCR round employed HTBI primers and preceded a second-round multiplex PCR. TCRdb re-called the multiplex PCR reads through MiXCR, storing one row per CDR3 protein. Found here are hundreds of thousands of distinct CDR3 sequences, about an eighth of them singletons; the top ten hold over 7.5%. Sequenced sample: blood. These receptors originate from a woman aged 25 to 39 with Graves' ophthalmopathy.

This sequence joins TRBV20-1 and TRBJ1-6, with 9 bases lining up with TRBD1. Losses at the gene ends were 3 bases for V and 9 bases for J; bases not matched to a gene: 9. CDR3 length: 15 amino acids. Germline loops: CDR1 DFQATT, CDR2 SNEGSKA (reference sequence). CDR3 residues: CSARRTGALVSPLHF. CDR3 DNA sequence: TGCAGTGCTAGGAGGACAGGGGCACTAGTTTCACCCCTCCACTTT.

The sample holds many counts of this clonotype. The CDR3: CASSEGTGDYEQYF. The CDR3 nucleotides read TGTGCCAGCAGTGAAGGGACAGGGGACTACGAGCAGTACTTC. The V and J genes are TRBV6-1 and TRBJ2-7; 9 bases fit TRBD1. Germline CDR1 is MNHNS and CDR2 is SASEGT. The CDR3 covers 14 residues. With 1 base clipped from V and 3 bases from J, the junction kept 1 base outside the gene matches.

This sequence joins TRBV20-1 and TRBJ2-2; 8 bases are shared with TRBD1. This CDR3 comprises 14 residues. CDR1 and CDR2 from the germline V gene are DFQATT and SNEGSKA (reference sequence). The V and J ends lost 5 bases and 10 bases, in that order; junction bases with no gene match: 12. The CDR3 DNA reads TGCAGTGCTCCAGGACAGGGCGGCATCGCGGAGCTGTTTTTT. Its protein is CSAPGQGGIAELFF.

Many counts were recorded for this clonotype. The chain employs TRBV3-1 and TRBJ2-5; D is unclear. The germline gives CDR1 LGHDT, CDR2 YNNKEL (reference sequence). V was shortened by 2 bases and J by 5 bases, with 15 bases between the two germline ends. The CDR3 has 15 amino acids. This CDR3 is CASSQLRVPRETQYF. For the CDR3, the DNA is TGTGCCAGCAGCCAACTTAGGGTGCCGCGCGAGACCCAGTACTTC.

This clonotype has a count of ten or more. The chain links TRBV6-5 to TRBJ1-2; D is unresolved. Germline CDR1 and CDR2: MNHEY and SVGAGI. The CDR3 has 14 amino acids. V lost 4 bases and J 4 bases, leaving 13 bases between the germline ends. The CDR3 region has the DNA TGTGCCAGCAGTTTGTCCAGAAATCTCTATGGCTACACCTTC. It codes for CASSLSRNLYGYTF.